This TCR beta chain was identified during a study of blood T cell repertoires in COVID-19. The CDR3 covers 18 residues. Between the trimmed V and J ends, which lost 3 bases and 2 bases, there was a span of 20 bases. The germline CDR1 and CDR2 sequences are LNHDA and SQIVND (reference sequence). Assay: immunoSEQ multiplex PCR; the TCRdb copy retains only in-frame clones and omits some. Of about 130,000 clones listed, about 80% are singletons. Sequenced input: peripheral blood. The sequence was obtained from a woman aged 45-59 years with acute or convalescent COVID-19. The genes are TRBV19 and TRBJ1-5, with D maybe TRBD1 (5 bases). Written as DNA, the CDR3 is TGTGCCAGTAGTATGTCGAAGGGCAGGGTCAGGGGCAATCAGCCCCAGCATTTT. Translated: CASSMSKGRVRGNQPQHF.